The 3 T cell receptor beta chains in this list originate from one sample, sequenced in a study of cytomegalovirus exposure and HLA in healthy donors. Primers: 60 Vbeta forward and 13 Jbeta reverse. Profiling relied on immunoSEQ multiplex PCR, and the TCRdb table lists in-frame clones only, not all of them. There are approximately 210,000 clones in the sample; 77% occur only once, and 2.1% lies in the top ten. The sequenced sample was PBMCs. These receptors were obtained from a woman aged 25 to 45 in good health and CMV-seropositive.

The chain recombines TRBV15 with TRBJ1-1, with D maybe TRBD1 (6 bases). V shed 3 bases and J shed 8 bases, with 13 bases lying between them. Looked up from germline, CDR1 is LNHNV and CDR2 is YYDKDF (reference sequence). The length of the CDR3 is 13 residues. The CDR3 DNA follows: TGTGCCACCAGCAGGAGGGACACCAGCGAAGCTTTCTTT. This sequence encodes CATSRRDTSEAFF.

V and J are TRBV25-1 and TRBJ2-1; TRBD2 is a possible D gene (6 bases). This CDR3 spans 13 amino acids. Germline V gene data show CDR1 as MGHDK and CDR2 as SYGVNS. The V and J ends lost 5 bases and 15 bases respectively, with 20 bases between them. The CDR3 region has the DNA TGTGCCAGCAGTAAAACCGGGACTCCGTTTTTGTTCTTC. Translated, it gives CASSKTGTPFLFF.

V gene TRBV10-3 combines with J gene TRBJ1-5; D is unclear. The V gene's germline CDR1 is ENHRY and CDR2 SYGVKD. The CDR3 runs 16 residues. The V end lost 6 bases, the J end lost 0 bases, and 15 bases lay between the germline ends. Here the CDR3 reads CAISLSPHNSNQPQHF. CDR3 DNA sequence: TGTGCCATCAGCCTTTCACCGCACAATAGCAATCAGCCCCAGCATTTT.